This TCR beta chain was identified in a study of blood T cells in healthy people across ages. Across the study: Using template switching, researchers captured about one barcoded beta molecule for each two T cells. Study-level results: Comparison with aged donors showed that long-lived donors had more naive CD4+ cells and higher diversity.

For this clonotype: Its target is unknown.

For the second PCR, which ran for about 7 to 11 cycles, a sample-barcoded 5' primer and a J-beta primer mix were used. One entry per CDR3 protein results from TCRdb running MiXCR on the 5' RACE reads. The table has 1.5 million to 2 million distinct CDR3 sequences, about 50% seen once. V lost 6 bases and J 6 bases, leaving 10 bases between the germline ends. Germline V gene sequence: CDR1 ENHRY, CDR2 SYGVKD. The CDR3 is 12 residues long. This clonotype was obtained from a woman aged 40-49 years in good health. This chain joins TRBV10-3 and TRBJ2-3, with D perhaps TRBD1 or TRBD2 (6 bases each). Material for sequencing was blood. CDR3 loop: CAIRGGPDTQYF. Here the CDR3 DNA reads TGTGCCATCAGGGGGGGCCCGGATACGCAGTATTTT.